This T cell receptor (beta chain) emerged from a study of regulatory T cells in long-lasting Graves disease. This clonotype occurred many times. Its antigen is as yet unknown. Trimming took off 4 bases at V and 3 bases at J, with 13 bases between the two ends. The CDR3 consists of 14 residues. General study findings and limits: With persistent disease, TRBV28, TRBJ1-2 and TRBJ2-5 were the favored segments.

Stated time point: newly diagnosed GD, antithyroid drugs for less than 3 months. The TCR library was made from RNA extracted from PBMCs. Graves' disease was diagnosed by American Thyroid Association guidelines. Relying on iRepertoire HTBI primers and Arm-PCR of CDR3 regions, the team built TCR beta libraries. One entry per CDR3 protein, called by TCRdb with MiXCR from the multiplex PCR reads. The profile shows approximately 480,000 distinct CDR3 sequences, roughly 17% of them singletons. This sample was also put to use in a study of T cells in Graves' hyperthyroidism and ophthalmopathy. This second study says: Reasons for excluding patients were uncontrolled infection, other autoimmune disease, pregnancy or lactation. Ophthalmopathy prediction by the model preceded onset by a median roughly 6 months.

The chain combines TRBV12-3 or TRBV12-4 with TRBJ2-7; perhaps TRBD1 as D (6 bases). This TCR was recovered from a man in his forties with Graves disease. The sample was peripheral blood mononuclear cells (PBMCs), taken at new diagnosis, from a patient treated with antithyroid drugs. In DNA form, the CDR3 reads TGTGCCAGCAGTTACAGGGCGGGCGGCTACGAGCAGTACTTC. Its protein is CASSYRAGGYEQYF.